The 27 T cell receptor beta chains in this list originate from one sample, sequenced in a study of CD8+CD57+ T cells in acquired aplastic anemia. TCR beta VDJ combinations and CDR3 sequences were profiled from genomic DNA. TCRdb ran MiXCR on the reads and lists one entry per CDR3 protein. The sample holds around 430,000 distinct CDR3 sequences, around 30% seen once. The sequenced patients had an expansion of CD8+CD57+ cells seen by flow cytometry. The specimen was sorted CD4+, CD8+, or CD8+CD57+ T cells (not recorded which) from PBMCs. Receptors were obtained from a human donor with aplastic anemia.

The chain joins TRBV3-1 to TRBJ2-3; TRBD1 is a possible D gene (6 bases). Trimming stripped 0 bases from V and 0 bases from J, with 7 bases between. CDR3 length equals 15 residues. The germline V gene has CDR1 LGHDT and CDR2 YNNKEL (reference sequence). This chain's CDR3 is CASSQDQGSTDTQYF. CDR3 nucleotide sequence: TGTGCCAGCAGCCAAGATCAGGGGAGCACAGATACGCAGTATTTT.

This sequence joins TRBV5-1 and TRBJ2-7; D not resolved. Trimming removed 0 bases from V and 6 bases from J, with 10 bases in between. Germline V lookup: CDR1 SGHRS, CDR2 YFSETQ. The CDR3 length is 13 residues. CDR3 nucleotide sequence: TGCGCCAGCAGCTTGGGCAGGTCAGGCGAGCAGTACTTC. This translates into CASSLGRSGEQYF.

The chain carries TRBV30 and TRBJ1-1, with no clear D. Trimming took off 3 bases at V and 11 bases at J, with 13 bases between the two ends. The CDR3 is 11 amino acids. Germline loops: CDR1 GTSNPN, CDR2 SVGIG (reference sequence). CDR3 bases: TGTGCCTGGAGGGGGAGGGAGTTTGCTTTCTTT. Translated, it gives CAWRGREFAFF.

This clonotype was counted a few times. The CDR3 DNA follows: TGTGCCAGCGGCAGGCAGGCTTTGAACACTGAAGCTTTCTTT. It yields the protein CASGRQALNTEAFF. The chain links TRBV10-3 to TRBJ1-1; D is undetermined. Trimming cost V 10 bases and J 0 bases, with 15 bases left between them. CDR1 ENHRY and CDR2 SYGVKD come from the germline V gene. The CDR3 runs 14 residues.

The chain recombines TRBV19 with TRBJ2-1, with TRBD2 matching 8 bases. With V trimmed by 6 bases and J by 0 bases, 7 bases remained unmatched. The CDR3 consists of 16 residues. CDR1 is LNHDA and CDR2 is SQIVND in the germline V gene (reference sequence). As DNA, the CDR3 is TGTGCCAGTAGCAGTAGCGGGACGAGCTCCTACAATGAGCAGTTCTTC. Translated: CASSSSGTSSYNEQFF.

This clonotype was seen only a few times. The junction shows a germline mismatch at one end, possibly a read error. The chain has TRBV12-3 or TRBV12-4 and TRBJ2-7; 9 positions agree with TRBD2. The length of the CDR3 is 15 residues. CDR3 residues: CASSLRLAASCEQYF. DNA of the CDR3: TGCGCCAGCAGCTTGAGACTAGCGGCCTCCTGCGAGCAGTACTTC.

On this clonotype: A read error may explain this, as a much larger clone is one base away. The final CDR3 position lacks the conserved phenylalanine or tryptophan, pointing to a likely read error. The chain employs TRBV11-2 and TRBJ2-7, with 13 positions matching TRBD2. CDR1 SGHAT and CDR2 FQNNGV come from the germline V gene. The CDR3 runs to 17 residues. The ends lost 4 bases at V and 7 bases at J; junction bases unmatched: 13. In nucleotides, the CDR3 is TGTGCCAGCAGCTCCAGACGGACTAGCGGGGGAAGCGGGGAGCAGTACCTC. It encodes CASSSRRTSGGSGEQYL.

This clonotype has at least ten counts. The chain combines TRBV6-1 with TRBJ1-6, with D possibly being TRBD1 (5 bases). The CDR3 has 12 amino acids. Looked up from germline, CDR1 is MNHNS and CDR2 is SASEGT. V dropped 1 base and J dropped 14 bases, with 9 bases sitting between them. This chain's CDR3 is CASSEVRASLHF. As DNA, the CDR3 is TGTGCCAGCAGTGAAGTCAGGGCCTCCCTCCACTTT.

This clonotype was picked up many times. CDR3 bases: TGTGCCAGCAGCTTAGCCGAGACCAGTGAAGCTTTCTTT. Protein product: CASSLAETSEAFF. V and J are TRBV7-6 and TRBJ1-1; unclear D gene. The germline CDR1 and CDR2 sequences are SGHVS and FNYEAQ. The CDR3 runs to 13 residues. The ends were cut back, 0 bases at V and 7 bases at J, with 9 bases in the middle.

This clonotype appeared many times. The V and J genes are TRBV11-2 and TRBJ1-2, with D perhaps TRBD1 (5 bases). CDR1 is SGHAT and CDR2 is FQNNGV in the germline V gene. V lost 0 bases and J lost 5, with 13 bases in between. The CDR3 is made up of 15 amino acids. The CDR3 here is CASSLDVRAWYGYTF. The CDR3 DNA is TGTGCCAGCAGCTTAGATGTCAGGGCTTGGTATGGCTACACCTTC.

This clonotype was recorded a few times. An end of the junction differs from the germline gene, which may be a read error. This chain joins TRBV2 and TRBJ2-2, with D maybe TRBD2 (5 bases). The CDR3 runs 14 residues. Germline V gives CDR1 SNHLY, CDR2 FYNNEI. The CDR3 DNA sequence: TGTGCCAGCAGTGTGGCGGATAACACCGGGGAGCTGCTTTTT. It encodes CASSVADNTGELLF. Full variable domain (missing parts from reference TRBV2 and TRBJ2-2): EPEVTQTPSHQVTQMGQEVILRCVPISNHLYFYWYRQILGQKVEFLVSFYNNEISEKSEIFDDQFSVERPDGSNFTLKIRSTKLEDSAMYFCASSVADNTGELLFGEGSRLTVL.

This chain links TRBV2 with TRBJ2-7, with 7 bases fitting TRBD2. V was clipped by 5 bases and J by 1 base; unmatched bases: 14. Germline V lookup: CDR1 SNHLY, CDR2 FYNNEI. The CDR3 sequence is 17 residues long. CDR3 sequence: CASSHPISGRLSYEQYF. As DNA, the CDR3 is TGTGCCAGCAGTCATCCAATTAGCGGGCGACTTTCCTACGAGCAGTACTTC.

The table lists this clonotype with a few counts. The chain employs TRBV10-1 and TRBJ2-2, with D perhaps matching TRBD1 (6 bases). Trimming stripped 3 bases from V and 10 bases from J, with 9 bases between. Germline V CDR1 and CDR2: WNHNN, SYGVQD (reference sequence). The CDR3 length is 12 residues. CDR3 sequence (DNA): TGCGCCAGCAGTGAACAGGGTGCGGAGCTGTTTTTT. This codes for CASSEQGAELFF.

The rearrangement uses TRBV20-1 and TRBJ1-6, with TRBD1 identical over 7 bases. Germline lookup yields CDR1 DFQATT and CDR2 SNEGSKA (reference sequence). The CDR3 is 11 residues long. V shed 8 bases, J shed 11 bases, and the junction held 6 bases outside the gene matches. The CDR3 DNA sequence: TGCAGTTACGACAGGGACGCACCCCTCCACTTT. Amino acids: CSYDRDAPLHF.

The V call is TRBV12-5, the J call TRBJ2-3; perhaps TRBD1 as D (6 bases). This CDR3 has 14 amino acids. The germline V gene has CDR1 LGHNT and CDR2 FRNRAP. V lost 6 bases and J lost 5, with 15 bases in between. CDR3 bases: TGTGCTAGTGGCAACACAGGGACGGGAGATACGCAGTATTTT. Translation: CASGNTGTGDTQYF.

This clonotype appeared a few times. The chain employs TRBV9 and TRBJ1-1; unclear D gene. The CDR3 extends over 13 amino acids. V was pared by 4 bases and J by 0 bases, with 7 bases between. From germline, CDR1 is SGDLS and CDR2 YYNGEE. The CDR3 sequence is CASSLFLNTEAFF. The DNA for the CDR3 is TGTGCCAGCAGCTTGTTCCTGAACACTGAAGCTTTCTTT.

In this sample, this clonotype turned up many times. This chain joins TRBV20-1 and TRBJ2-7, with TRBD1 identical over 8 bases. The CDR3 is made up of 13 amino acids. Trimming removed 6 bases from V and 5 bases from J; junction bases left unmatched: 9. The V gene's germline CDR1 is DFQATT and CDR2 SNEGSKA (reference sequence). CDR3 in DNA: TGCAGTGCAAGGGGGGACAGGAACGACGAGCAGTACTTC. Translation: CSARGDRNDEQYF.

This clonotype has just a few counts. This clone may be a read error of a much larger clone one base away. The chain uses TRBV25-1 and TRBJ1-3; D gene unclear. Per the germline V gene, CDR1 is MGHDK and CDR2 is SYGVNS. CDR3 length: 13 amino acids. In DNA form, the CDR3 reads TGTGCCAGCAGCTTAAAGGCAGGAAACACCACATATTTT. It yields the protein CASSLKAGNTTYF.

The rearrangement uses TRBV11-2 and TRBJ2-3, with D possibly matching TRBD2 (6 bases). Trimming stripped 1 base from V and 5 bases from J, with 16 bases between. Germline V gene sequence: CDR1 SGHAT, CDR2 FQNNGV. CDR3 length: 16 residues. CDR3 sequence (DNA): TGTGCCAGCAGCTTAGTGGGCGCGGGGTCGGGAGATACGCAGTATTTT. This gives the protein CASSLVGAGSGDTQYF.

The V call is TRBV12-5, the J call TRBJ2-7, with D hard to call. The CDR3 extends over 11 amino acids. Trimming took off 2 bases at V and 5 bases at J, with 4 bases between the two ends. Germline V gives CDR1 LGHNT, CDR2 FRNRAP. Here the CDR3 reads CASGLRNEQYF. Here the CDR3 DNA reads TGTGCTAGTGGTTTGAGGAACGAGCAGTACTTC.

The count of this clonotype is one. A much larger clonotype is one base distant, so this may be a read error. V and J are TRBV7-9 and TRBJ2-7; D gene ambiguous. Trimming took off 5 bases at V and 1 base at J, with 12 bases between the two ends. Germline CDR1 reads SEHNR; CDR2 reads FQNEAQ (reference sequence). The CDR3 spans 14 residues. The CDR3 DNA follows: TGTGCCAGCAGCCCAACGACACCATCCTACGAGCAGTACTTC. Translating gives CASSPTTPSYEQYF.

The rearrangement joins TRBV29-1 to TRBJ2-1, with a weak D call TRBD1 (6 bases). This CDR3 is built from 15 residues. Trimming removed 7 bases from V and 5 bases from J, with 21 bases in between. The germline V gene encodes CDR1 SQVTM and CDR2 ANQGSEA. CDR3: CSAESTGQGDNEQFF. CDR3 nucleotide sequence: TGCAGCGCCGAATCGACAGGACAAGGGGACAATGAGCAGTTCTTC.

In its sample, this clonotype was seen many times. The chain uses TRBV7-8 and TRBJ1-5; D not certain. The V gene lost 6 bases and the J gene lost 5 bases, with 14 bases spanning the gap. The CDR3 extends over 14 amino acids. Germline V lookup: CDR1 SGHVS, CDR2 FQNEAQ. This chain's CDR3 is CASRSHLSYQPQHF. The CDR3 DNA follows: TGTGCCAGCAGATCTCATTTATCGTATCAGCCCCAGCATTTT.

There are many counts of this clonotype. DNA for the CDR3: TGCAGTGCGTCTAGCGGAGTCTACGAGCAGTACTTC. It is translated as CSASSGVYEQYF. V usage is TRBV20-1 and J usage is TRBJ2-7, with 7 nucleotides matching TRBD2. Germline assignment: CDR1 DFQATT and CDR2 SNEGSKA (reference sequence). The CDR3 runs 12 residues. The V segment lost 6 bases and the J segment 3 bases; nucleotides outside the gene matches: 5.

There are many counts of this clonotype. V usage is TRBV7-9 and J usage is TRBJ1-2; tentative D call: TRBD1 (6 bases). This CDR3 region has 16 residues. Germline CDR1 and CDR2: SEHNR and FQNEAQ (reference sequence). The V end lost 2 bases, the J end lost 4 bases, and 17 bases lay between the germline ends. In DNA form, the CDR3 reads TGTGCCAGCAGCTTAAAGGGAGGGGGTTTCGGCTATGGCTACACCTTC. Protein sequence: CASSLKGGGFGYGYTF.

The CDR3 here is CASIVGTSRRGTQYF. The CDR3 nucleotides are TGTGCCAGCATTGTAGGGACGTCAAGAAGGGGTACGCAGTATTTT. The chain links TRBV25-1 to TRBJ2-3, with D possibly called TRBD1 or TRBD2 (5 bases each). Germline-derived CDR1 and CDR2 are MGHDK and SYGVNS. The CDR3 covers 15 residues. V was trimmed by 7 bases and J by 8 bases, leaving 22 bases between them.

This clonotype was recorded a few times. The CDR3 sequence: CASSQRTGNQPQHF. CDR3 sequence (DNA): TGCGCCAGCAGCCAAAGGACAGGGAACCAGCCCCAGCATTTT. The chain couples TRBV4-3 to TRBJ1-5; 8 bases agree with TRBD1. Germline V gene lookup returns CDR1 LGHNA and CDR2 YSLEER. Trimming at V came to 2 bases and at J to 7 bases, leaving 4 bases not matched to a gene. The CDR3 is made up of 14 amino acids.